A single sample gave rise to the 25 T cell receptor beta chains below, sequenced in a study of blood T cell repertoires in COVID-19 (dated by TCRdb to the early 2020s). The library was generated by the immunoSEQ multiplex PCR assay. In its TCRdb copy, this immuneACCESS table keeps in-frame sequences only and misses some clones. Where compared with another copy, unresolved V genes explain less than half of these, and the others have no known cause. The sample table holds almost 200,000 clones, of which roughly 90% were seen once. The ten largest clones add up to roughly 8.1% of the sample. Specimen: PBMCs or T cells enriched from blood (not recorded which). These receptors all stem from a woman between 18 and 29 years old who had recovered from COVID-19.

V gene TRBV7-3 combines with J gene TRBJ2-7; 8 bases are shared with TRBD2. Looked up from germline, CDR1 is SGHTA and CDR2 is FQGTGA. This CDR3 is 14 amino acids long. Trimming at V came to 4 bases and at J to 2 bases, leaving 4 bases not matched to a gene. Here the CDR3 reads CASSSSGGAYEQYF. CDR3 DNA: TGTGCCAGCAGCTCCAGCGGGGGAGCCTACGAGCAGTACTTC.

The V gene is TRBV12-5, the J gene TRBJ2-5; D not certain. The CDR3 loop spans 13 amino acids. V was pared by 5 bases and J by 4 bases, with 11 bases between. The germline gives CDR1 LGHNT, CDR2 FRNRAP. The CDR3 bases are TGTGCTAGTGGTCCATGGGCTGGAGAGACCCAGTACTTC. This sequence encodes CASGPWAGETQYF.

J is TRBJ2-5 and V is TRBV24-1, with TRBD1 matching over 9 bases. V was clipped by 4 bases and J by 4 bases; unmatched bases: 3. The CDR3 is made up of 14 amino acids. Germline V CDR1 and CDR2: KGHDR, SFDVKD. CDR3 sequence: CATSDTGGRETQYF. CDR3 nucleotide sequence: TGTGCCACCAGTGACACAGGGGGCAGAGAGACCCAGTACTTC.

The chain links TRBV2 to TRBJ2-5; the match to TRBD2 covers 8 bases. CDR1 SNHLY and CDR2 FYNNEI come from the germline V gene. This CDR3 region has 15 residues. The junction had 5 bases not matched to a gene; V was cut back by 4 bases and J by 1 base. The CDR3 DNA is TGTGCCAGCAGTGGGTTAGCGGGACCCCAAGAGACCCAGTACTTC. Its translation is CASSGLAGPQETQYF.

Only one count was recorded for this clone. The chain couples TRBV5-1 to TRBJ2-2, with 9 nucleotides matching TRBD1. V was clipped by 4 bases and J by 7 bases; unmatched bases: 5. The CDR3 runs to 14 residues. Germline V CDR1 and CDR2: SGHRS, YFSETQ. The CDR3 region has the DNA TGCGCCAGCAGCCCGAGACAGGGGGACGGGGAGCTGTTTTTT. This gives the protein CASSPRQGDGELFF.

This sequence joins TRBV19 and TRBJ1-2; no clear D. Trimming stripped 1 base from V and 4 bases from J, with 16 bases between. CDR1 LNHDA and CDR2 SQIVND come from the germline V gene (reference sequence). This CDR3 is built from 16 residues. CDR3: CASSIAGTTNLYGYTF. DNA for the CDR3: TGTGCCAGTAGTATAGCCGGTACGACTAACCTCTATGGCTACACCTTC. The whole variable domain, remainder taken from reference TRBV19 and TRBJ1-2, is DGGITQSPKYLFRKEGQNVTLSCEQNLNHDAMYWYRQDPGQGLRLIYYSQIVNDFQKGDIAEGYSVSREKKESFPLTVTSAQKNPTAFYLCASSIAGTTNLYGYTFGSGTRLTVV.

Regarding this clone: At one end the junction does not follow the germline gene, possibly because of a read error. V is TRBV11-2 and J is TRBJ2-3; D is ambiguous. The CDR3 runs to 11 residues. Looked up from germline, CDR1 is SGHAT and CDR2 is FQNNGV. In DNA form, the CDR3 reads TGTGCCAGCAGCCGTCTTTACAGTTTGGATTTT. Encoded protein: CASSRLYSLDF. Full variable domain (remainder filled in from reference TRBV11-2 and TRBJ2-3): EAGVAQSPRYKIIEKRQSVAFWCNPISGHATLYWYQQILGQGPKLLIQFQNNGVVDDSQLPKDRFSAERLKGVDSTLKIQPAKLEDSAVYLCASSRLYSLDFGPGTRLTVL.

This clone was found a few times. The CDR3 DNA is TGTGCCAGCAGCTTAGGACCGGGAGGCCAAGAGACCCAGTACTTC. The encoded protein is CASSLGPGGQETQYF. The rearrangement uses TRBV7-7 and TRBJ2-5, with 7 positions matching TRBD2. Germline CDR1 and CDR2: SSHAT and FNYEAQ (reference sequence). This CDR3 is 15 amino acids long. Unmatched junction bases numbered 3, after V lost 1 base and J lost 1 base.

The V and J genes are TRBV6-5 and TRBJ2-3; TRBD2 agrees at 10 bases. Germline assignment: CDR1 MNHEY and CDR2 SVGAGI. The CDR3 consists of 15 residues. With 8 bases clipped from V and 2 bases from J, the junction kept 7 bases outside the gene matches. The CDR3 region has the DNA TGTGCCAGCGGGAAGCGGGGGGGTAACACAGATACGCAGTATTTT. Its translation is CASGKRGGNTDTQYF.

J is TRBJ2-7 and V is TRBV6-1; perhaps TRBD1 as D (5 bases). Germline CDR1 is MNHNS and CDR2 is SASEGT. V was cut by 4 bases and J by 0 bases, with 19 bases left in between. The CDR3 runs 17 residues. In DNA, the CDR3 is TGTGCCAGCAGTGGGTCGACAGACTGGTTTCTCTCCTACGAGCAGTACTTC. This translates into CASSGSTDWFLSYEQYF.

The chain couples TRBV21-1 to TRBJ2-2; TRBD1 is the table's D call, not checked against the DNA. TRBV21-1 is termed a pseudogene. The CDR3 length is 15 residues. CDR3 nucleotide sequence: TGTGCCAGCAGCAAAAGAGCAGGGGATAACGGGGAGCTGTTTTTT. This sequence encodes CASSKRAGDNGELFF.

The V call is TRBV6-5, the J call TRBJ1-1, with 7 bases aligning to TRBD1. Germline CDR1 is MNHEY and CDR2 is SVGAGI. CDR3 length equals 14 residues. The V and J ends lost 5 bases and 1 base, in that order; junction bases with no gene match: 4. The CDR3 region is CASSNRGTNTEAFF. CDR3 coding DNA: TGTGCCAGCAGTAACAGGGGCACGAACACTGAAGCTTTCTTT.

This rearrangement joins TRBV5-1 to TRBJ1-6; 8 nucleotides agree with TRBD1. The CDR3 sequence is 15 residues long. Germline V gives CDR1 SGHRS, CDR2 YFSETQ. V was pared by 4 bases and J by 8 bases, with 8 bases of the junction left unmatched. CDR3: CASSRGQGADSPLHF. For the CDR3, the DNA is TGCGCCAGCAGCCGTGGCCAGGGGGCGGATTCACCCCTCCACTTT.

The J gene is TRBJ1-6, the V gene TRBV30; possible D gene TRBD1, 6 bases. There are 13 residues in the CDR3. Germline loops: CDR1 GTSNPN, CDR2 SVGIG (reference sequence). V lost 8 bases and J lost 7, with 15 bases in between. DNA of the CDR3: TGTGCCGCGGAACAGGGTGGGAATTCACCCCTCCACTTT. Its translation: CAAEQGGNSPLHF.

This clone was observed at least ten times. This chain connects TRBV5-4 to TRBJ2-3, with TRBD2 matching 10 bases. The V and J ends lost 2 bases and 9 bases, in that order; junction bases with no gene match: 12. CDR1 is SGHNT and CDR2 is YYREEE in the germline V gene (reference sequence). The CDR3 sequence is 16 residues long. This CDR3 is CASSFSSGAGGQTQYF. The CDR3 DNA reads as TGTGCCAGCAGCTTTTCCTCTGGAGCGGGGGGGCAGACGCAGTATTTT.

The chain is built from TRBV2 and TRBJ2-2; the D gene is possibly TRBD2 (5 bases). There are 14 residues in the CDR3. Trimming shortened V by 8 bases and J by 4 bases, and 14 bases separated the two germline ends. The germline V gene has CDR1 SNHLY and CDR2 FYNNEI. The DNA of the CDR3 is TGTGCCAGCCCGCCACTTAGCGTCACCGGGGAGCTGTTTTTT. The encoded protein is CASPPLSVTGELFF.

This clone has only one observation. V and J are TRBV27 and TRBJ2-2; possible D gene TRBD2, 6 bases. The CDR3 runs 17 residues. The V gene lost 6 bases and the J gene lost 0 bases, with 17 bases spanning the gap. Germline V gene data show CDR1 as MNHEY and CDR2 as SMNVEV (reference sequence). The CDR3 region has the DNA TGTGCCAGCAGCCCTTTTGGGGGGACCTCGAACACCGGGGAGCTGTTTTTT. Its protein is CASSPFGGTSNTGELFF.

This clone appeared once. V usage is TRBV6-5 and J usage is TRBJ1-3; the D is unclear. Trimming shortened V by 10 bases and J by 0 bases, and 16 bases separated the two germline ends. The CDR3 has 15 residues. Germline-derived CDR1 and CDR2 are MNHEY and SVGAGI. CDR3: CATLRAGSSGNTIYF. The CDR3 DNA follows: TGTGCCACCCTACGGGCGGGGAGCTCTGGAAACACCATATATTTT.

This chain links TRBV14 with TRBJ1-2; a possible D gene is TRBD1 (6 bases). The CDR3 contains 13 residues. The germline V gene encodes CDR1 SGHDN and CDR2 FVKESK. Trimming cost V 4 bases and J 4 bases, with 10 bases left between them. CDR3 sequence (DNA): TGTGCCAGCAGCCTAGGACAGACCTATGGCTACACCTTC. Its protein product is CASSLGQTYGYTF.

The chain couples TRBV14 to TRBJ2-5; no clear D gene. CDR3 length: 15 amino acids. Germline values: CDR1 SGHDN, CDR2 FVKESK. Trimming shortened V by 0 bases and J by 3 bases, and 11 bases separated the two germline ends. CDR3 sequence reads: CASSQEINRKETQYF. The CDR3 DNA follows: TGTGCCAGCAGCCAAGAAATTAACAGAAAAGAGACCCAGTACTTC.

V usage is TRBV3-1 (or the pseudogene TRBV3-2) and J usage is TRBJ1-2; D is unresolved. V lost 1 base, J lost 7 bases, and 7 bases lay in between. The CDR3 totals 12 residues. Germline V lookup: CDR1 LGHDT, CDR2 YNNKEL (reference sequence). CDR3 nucleotide sequence: TGTGCCAGCAGCCAAGTTCATTTTGGCTACACCTTC. Its translation is CASSQVHFGYTF.

This chain connects TRBV10-2 to TRBJ1-2, with 7 bases that match TRBD1. The germline V gene encodes CDR1 WSHSY and CDR2 SAAADI. V gave up 3 bases and J gave up 0 bases; unmatched junction bases: 10. The CDR3 runs 17 residues. In DNA, the CDR3 is TGCGCCAGCAGTGATCAGGGGGGAAGGGCACCTAACTATGGCTACACCTTC. Translation: CASSDQGGRAPNYGYTF.

The chain joins TRBV19 to TRBJ1-1, with D possibly being TRBD1 (6 bases). Germline CDR1 LNHDA, CDR2 SQIVND (reference sequence). The CDR3 is 16 residues long. V was clipped by 4 bases and J by 11 bases, with 26 bases between them. In DNA form, the CDR3 reads TGTGCCAGTAGTACGGGTTGGCGCGCCGGAAGGGGGTCCGCTTTCTTT. This translates into CASSTGWRAGRGSAFF.

The J gene is TRBJ2-7, the V gene TRBV28, with 7 bases fitting TRBD2. Germline V lookup: CDR1 MDHEN, CDR2 SYDVKM. The CDR3 covers 16 residues. The V gene end was trimmed by 4 bases and the J gene end by 3 bases; junction bases not matched to a gene: 12. Written as DNA, the CDR3 is TGTGCCAGCAGTTCCCTAACTGCGGGGGACCTCTACGAGCAGTACTTC. Residues: CASSSLTAGDLYEQYF.

As DNA, the CDR3 is TGTGCCAGCAGCCGAAATGGCGGGGGCTACACCTTC. It translates to CASSRNGGGYTF. The chain uses TRBV5-4 and TRBJ1-2, with no clear D. The V end was cut by 4 bases, the J end by 8 bases, with 12 bases between. CDR1 and CDR2 (germline): SGHNT, YYREEE (reference sequence). The CDR3 has 12 amino acids.